Each of the 25 T cell receptor beta chains below was sequenced from the same sample in a study of cytomegalovirus exposure and HLA in healthy donors (dated by TCRdb to 2015 to 2018). Library preparation was by the immunoSEQ multiplex PCR assay. For the multiplex PCR, a mixture combining 60 forward primers for TCR Vbeta segments and 13 reverse primers for TCR Jbeta segments was used. TCRdb holds this immuneACCESS table with in-frame rearrangements only. Some clones are missing; in checked studies, unresolved V genes explain under half, and the rest has no known cause. The sample records approximately 70,000 clones, roughly four fifths of which are singletons. Of the sample, less than 7.5% is held by the ten largest clones. Sequencing was carried out using PBMCs. The receptors here all came from a man between 45 and 60 years old in good health and CMV-seronegative.

The V and J genes are TRBV5-1 and TRBJ2-2, with 11 bases lining up with TRBD2. Trimming removed 5 bases from V and 4 bases from J; junction bases left unmatched: 4. The CDR3 is 15 amino acids. In germline, CDR1 is SGHRS, CDR2 YFSETQ. CDR3 loop: CASSTSGGFTGELFF. The DNA of the CDR3 is TGCGCCAGCAGTACTAGCGGGGGCTTCACCGGGGAGCTGTTTTTT.

The chain joins TRBV4-2 to TRBJ2-1; 9 positions agree with TRBD1. CDR1 is LGHNA and CDR2 is YNFKEQ in the germline V gene. V lost 3 bases to trimming and J lost 4 bases; unmatched junction nucleotides: 13. This CDR3 has 18 residues. The CDR3 region is CASSQSSRPGQGYNEQFF. CDR3 DNA: TGTGCCAGCAGCCAGAGTTCCCGACCGGGACAGGGATACAATGAGCAGTTCTTC.

This chain uses TRBV5-1 with TRBJ1-4, with a weak D call TRBD1 (6 bases). Germline values: CDR1 SGHRS, CDR2 YFSETQ. CDR3 size: 16 residues. Trimming took 4 bases from V and 7 from J, leaving 20 bases between them. This CDR3 reads CASSPGAGGTIEKLFF. Here the CDR3 DNA reads TGCGCCAGCAGCCCCGGGGCCGGGGGGACAATTGAAAAACTGTTTTTT.

This sequence joins TRBV7-9 and TRBJ2-7, with D possibly being TRBD1 (6 bases). The CDR3 has 12 residues. Germline lookup yields CDR1 SEHNR and CDR2 FQNEAQ (reference sequence). The V end lost 3 bases, the J end lost 4 bases, and 7 bases lay between the germline ends. The CDR3 DNA follows: TGTGCCAGCAGCTTGACAGGTTACGAGCAGTACTTC. Its translation: CASSLTGYEQYF.

This chain links TRBV18 with TRBJ2-3; 8 nucleotides align to TRBD2. The V gene end was trimmed by 3 bases and the J gene end by 0 bases; junction bases not matched to a gene: 5. Germline V CDR1 and CDR2: KGHSH, LQKENI. The CDR3 totals 16 residues. The CDR3 DNA reads TGTGCCAGCTCACCCTTAGCGGGATCGAGCACAGATACGCAGTATTTT. This gives the protein CASSPLAGSSTDTQYF.

Comments on this clone: Other DNA sequences of this sample code for an identical CDR3. The chain combines TRBV30 with TRBJ1-1; D might be TRBD1 (6 bases). Trimming removed 2 bases from V and 1 base from J, with 8 bases in between. This CDR3 is built from 13 residues. Germline V gene lookup returns CDR1 GTSNPN and CDR2 SVGIG (reference sequence). Here the CDR3 reads CAWSRGANTEAFF. The CDR3 DNA is TGTGCCTGGAGTCGGGGGGCGAACACTGAAGCTTTCTTT.

The CDR3 here is CASSQDPHGSEAEQYF. The CDR3, as DNA: TGCGCCAGCAGCCAAGATCCGCACGGCTCGGAAGCGGAGCAGTACTTC. V and J are TRBV4-1 and TRBJ2-7; D is undetermined. V dropped 0 bases and J dropped 7 bases, with 19 bases sitting between them. The CDR3 consists of 16 residues. Germline lookup yields CDR1 MGHRA and CDR2 YSYEKL.

This clone was observed once. V is TRBV30 and J is TRBJ1-1; TRBD1 matches at 11 bases. With V trimmed by 2 bases and J by 0 bases, 5 bases remained unmatched. The CDR3 consists of 16 residues. CDR1 is GTSNPN and CDR2 is SVGIG in the germline V gene (reference sequence). CDR3 region: CAWSPGTGGVNTEAFF. CDR3 DNA sequence: TGTGCCTGGAGTCCCGGGACAGGGGGGGTGAACACTGAAGCTTTCTTT.

The CDR3 sequence is CASSKSGTGMNTEAFF. Written as DNA, the CDR3 is TGTGCCAGCAGCAAATCCGGGACAGGGATGAACACTGAAGCTTTCTTT. V usage is TRBV5-6 and J usage is TRBJ1-1, with 9 nucleotides matching TRBD1. The CDR3 sequence is 16 residues long. Germline V gene sequence: CDR1 SGHDT, CDR2 YYEEEE. Trimming removed 4 bases from V and 0 bases from J; junction bases left unmatched: 7.

The chain joins TRBV9 to TRBJ2-7; 7 bases are a match to TRBD2. Germline trimming cut 3 bases from V and 2 bases from J; bases unmatched to any gene: 5. The CDR3 length is 14 residues. Germline V gene data show CDR1 as SGDLS and CDR2 as YYNGEE. CDR3 loop: CASSGTGTTYEQYF. CDR3 nucleotide sequence: TGTGCCAGCAGCGGGACCGGGACTACCTACGAGCAGTACTTC.

The J gene is TRBJ1-5, the V gene TRBV18; D is unresolved. V was clipped by 2 bases and J by 4 bases, with 6 bases between them. The length of the CDR3 is 13 residues. Germline assignment: CDR1 KGHSH and CDR2 LQKENI. This CDR3 reads CASSPAENQPQHF. Written as DNA, the CDR3 is TGTGCCAGCTCACCAGCGGAAAATCAGCCCCAGCATTTT.

This sequence joins TRBV7-9 and TRBJ2-7; 7 nucleotides match TRBD2. V lost 5 bases to trimming and J lost 13 bases; unmatched junction nucleotides: 8. This CDR3 has 11 residues. Germline V CDR1 and CDR2: SEHNR, FQNEAQ (reference sequence). The CDR3 loop is CASSRDREVYF. The CDR3 DNA is TGTGCCAGCAGCCGCGACCGGGAGGTTTACTTC.

The J gene is TRBJ1-6, the V gene TRBV27; D gene ambiguous. The CDR3 runs 17 residues. The germline CDR1 and CDR2 sequences are MNHEY and SMNVEV (reference sequence). V was pared by 4 bases and J by 0 bases, with 13 bases between. CDR3 DNA: TGTGCCAGCAGTTCCGCGGGTCTGAGCTCCTATAATTCACCCCTCCACTTT. It is translated as CASSSAGLSSYNSPLHF.

This chain's CDR3 is CASSPTDRVVIQYF. The CDR3 DNA reads TGCGCCAGCAGCCCAACAGACAGGGTCGTCATTCAGTACTTC. The J gene is TRBJ2-4, the V gene TRBV5-1, with TRBD1 matching 7 bases. This CDR3 has 14 amino acids. Looked up from germline, CDR1 is SGHRS and CDR2 is YFSETQ. Unmatched junction bases numbered 10, after V lost 4 bases and J lost 9 bases. Combining the CDR3 with reference TRBV5-1 and TRBJ2-4 gives the whole variable domain KAGVTQTPRYLIKTRGQQVTLSCSPISGHRSVSWYQQTPGQGLQFLFEYFSETQRNKGNFPGRFSGRQFSNSRSEMNVSTLELGDSALYLCASSPTDRVVIQYFGAGTRLSVL.

The chain recombines TRBV14 with TRBJ2-1, with 8 positions matching TRBD1. The CDR3 runs to 16 residues. V was clipped by 3 bases and J by 5 bases; unmatched bases: 9. Germline CDR1 SGHDN, CDR2 FVKESK. CDR3 nucleotides: TGTGCCAGCAGCCATATAACAGGGGGTCGGCACAATGAGCAGTTCTTC. Amino acid sequence: CASSHITGGRHNEQFF.

The rearrangement links TRBV6-5 to TRBJ2-3; no clear D. The V gene lost 2 bases and the J gene lost 1 base, with 4 bases spanning the gap. Germline V gives CDR1 MNHEY, CDR2 SVGAGI. The CDR3 covers 13 residues. The CDR3 nucleotides are TGTGCCAGCAGTTACCCCGGCACAGATACGCAGTATTTT. Its protein is CASSYPGTDTQYF.

The chain is built from TRBV6-5 and TRBJ2-1; TRBD2 agrees at 7 bases. V trimming: 1 base; J trimming: 7 bases; junction bases outside the gene matches: 4. CDR1 MNHEY and CDR2 SVGAGI come from the germline V gene. The CDR3 is 14 residues long. As DNA, the CDR3 is TGTGCCAGCAGTTACTTCAATAGCGGGAATGAGCAGTTCTTC. Translated: CASSYFNSGNEQFF.

V usage is TRBV30 and J usage is TRBJ2-5, with 10 bases aligning to TRBD2. CDR3 length equals 15 residues. Germline V gives CDR1 GTSNPN, CDR2 SVGIG (reference sequence). V lost 8 bases, J lost 4 bases, and 13 bases stayed unmatched. The CDR3 protein is CARTGTSALSETQYF. As DNA, the CDR3 is TGTGCCAGAACCGGGACTAGCGCTTTGTCAGAGACCCAGTACTTC. Filled out from reference TRBV30 and TRBJ2-5, the complete variable domain reads SQTIHQWPATLVQPVGSPLSLECTVEGTSNPNLYWYRQAAGRGLQLLFYSVGIGQISSEVPQNLSASRPQDRQFILSSKKLLLSDSGFYLCARTGTSALSETQYFGPGTRLLVL.

This clone was found once. This sequence joins TRBV30 and TRBJ2-7, with TRBD2 as a possible D gene (5 bases). Germline V gives CDR1 GTSNPN, CDR2 SVGIG (reference sequence). This CDR3 has 11 residues. V lost 2 bases and J lost 6, with 8 bases in between. CDR3 in DNA: TGTGCCTGGAGTAGAGGGCCCGAGCAGTACTTC. Protein sequence: CAWSRGPEQYF. The variable domain in full, with the rest retrieved from reference TRBV30 and TRBJ2-7, is SQTIHQWPATLVQPVGSPLSLECTVEGTSNPNLYWYRQAAGRGLQLLFYSVGIGQISSEVPQNLSASRPQDRQFILSSKKLLLSDSGFYLCAWSRGPEQYFGPGTRLTVT.

This chain uses TRBV7-9 with TRBJ2-3; 8 bases match TRBD1. The CDR3 spans 15 residues. V was clipped by 1 base and J by 6 bases; unmatched bases: 6. The germline gives CDR1 SEHNR, CDR2 FQNEAQ (reference sequence). DNA of the CDR3: TGTGCCAGCAGCTTAGGGACAGGGAGTTGGGATACGCAGTATTTT. Translation gives CASSLGTGSWDTQYF.

V is TRBV5-6 and J is TRBJ2-1, with 9 bases aligning to TRBD2. Per germline, CDR1 SGHDT and CDR2 YYEEEE. This CDR3 contains 15 residues. The V and J ends lost 2 bases and 4 bases, in that order; junction bases with no gene match: 4. In DNA, the CDR3 is TGTGCCAGCAGCTTTAGGCTAGCGGGGTACAATGAGCAGTTCTTC. Residues: CASSFRLAGYNEQFF.

The gene calls are TRBV5-4 and TRBJ2-2, with a possible D match to TRBD1 (6 bases). Between the trimmed V and J ends, which lost 5 bases and 5 bases, there was a span of 13 bases. CDR1 and CDR2 from the germline V gene are SGHNT and YYREEE (reference sequence). The CDR3 runs 14 residues. As DNA, the CDR3 is TGTGCCAGCAGATCGCTCAGGGGAACCGGGGAGCTGTTTTTT. Residues: CASRSLRGTGELFF.

The chain joins TRBV6-5 to TRBJ2-7, with a tentative D call TRBD1 (5 bases). The CDR3 consists of 13 residues. The germline V gene has CDR1 MNHEY and CDR2 SVGAGI. Trimming stripped 6 bases from V and 2 bases from J, with 11 bases between. The CDR3 coding sequence is TGTGCCAGCAGGGGCGGACATACCTACGAGCAGTACTTC. It specifies CASRGGHTYEQYF.

J is TRBJ2-1 and V is TRBV15, with a tentative D call TRBD2 (5 bases). Germline CDR1 and CDR2: LNHNV and YYDKDF (reference sequence). Between the trimmed V and J ends, which lost 0 bases and 8 bases, there was a span of 20 bases. This CDR3 is built from 17 residues. The CDR3 bases are TGTGCCACCAGCAGAGATCGAAGTAGCGCCAATTGGGATGAGCAGTTCTTC. Encoded protein: CATSRDRSSANWDEQFF.

This chain joins TRBV7-9 and TRBJ2-1; D unclear. The CDR3 sequence is 11 residues long. Looked up from germline, CDR1 is SEHNR and CDR2 is FQNEAQ (reference sequence). Between the trimmed V and J ends, which lost 5 bases and 7 bases, there was a span of 6 bases. This chain's CDR3 is CASSPQNEQFF. The CDR3 nucleotides read TGTGCCAGCAGCCCCCAAAATGAGCAGTTCTTC.